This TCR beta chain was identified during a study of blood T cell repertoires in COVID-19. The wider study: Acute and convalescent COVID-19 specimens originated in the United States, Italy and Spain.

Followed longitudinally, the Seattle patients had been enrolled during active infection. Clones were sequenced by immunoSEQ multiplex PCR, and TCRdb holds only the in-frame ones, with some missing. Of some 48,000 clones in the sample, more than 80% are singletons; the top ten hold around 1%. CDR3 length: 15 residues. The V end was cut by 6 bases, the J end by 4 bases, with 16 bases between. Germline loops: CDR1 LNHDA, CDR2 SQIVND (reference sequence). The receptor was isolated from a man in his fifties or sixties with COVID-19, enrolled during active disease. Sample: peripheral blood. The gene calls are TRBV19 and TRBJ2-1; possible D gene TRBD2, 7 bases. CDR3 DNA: TGTGCCAGTAGCCTTAGGGGGGGACCTTACAATGAGCAGTTCTTC. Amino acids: CASSLRGGPYNEQFF.